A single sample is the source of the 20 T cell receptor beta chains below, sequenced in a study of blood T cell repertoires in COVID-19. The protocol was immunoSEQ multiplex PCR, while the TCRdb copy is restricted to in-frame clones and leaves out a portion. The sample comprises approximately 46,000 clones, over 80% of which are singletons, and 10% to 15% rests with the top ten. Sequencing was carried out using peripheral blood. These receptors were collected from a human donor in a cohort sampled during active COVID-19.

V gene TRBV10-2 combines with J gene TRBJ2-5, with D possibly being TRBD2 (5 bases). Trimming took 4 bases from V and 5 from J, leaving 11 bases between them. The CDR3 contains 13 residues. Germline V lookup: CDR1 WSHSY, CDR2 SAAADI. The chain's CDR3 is CASSVRRGETQYF. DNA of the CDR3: TGCGCCAGCAGTGTTAGAAGAGGGGAGACCCAGTACTTC.

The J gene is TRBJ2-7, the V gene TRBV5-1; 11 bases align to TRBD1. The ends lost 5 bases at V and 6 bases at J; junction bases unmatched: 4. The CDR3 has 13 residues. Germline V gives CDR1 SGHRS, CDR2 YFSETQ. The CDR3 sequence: CASSPDRGPEQYF. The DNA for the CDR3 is TGCGCCAGCAGTCCGGACAGGGGGCCCGAGCAGTACTTC.

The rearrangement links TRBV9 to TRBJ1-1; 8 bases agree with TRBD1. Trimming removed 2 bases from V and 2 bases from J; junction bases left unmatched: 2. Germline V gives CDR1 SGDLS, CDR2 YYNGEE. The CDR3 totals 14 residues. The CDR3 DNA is TGTGCCAGCAGCGTCCAGGGGGCCAACACTGAAGCTTTCTTT. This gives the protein CASSVQGANTEAFF.

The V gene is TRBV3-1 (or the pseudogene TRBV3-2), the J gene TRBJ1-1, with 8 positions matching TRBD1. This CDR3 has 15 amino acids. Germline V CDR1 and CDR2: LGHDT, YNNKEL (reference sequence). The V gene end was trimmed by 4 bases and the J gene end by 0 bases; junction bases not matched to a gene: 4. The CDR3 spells CASSPRDRLNTEAFF. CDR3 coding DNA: TGTGCCAGCAGCCCGCGGGACAGGTTGAACACTGAAGCTTTCTTT.

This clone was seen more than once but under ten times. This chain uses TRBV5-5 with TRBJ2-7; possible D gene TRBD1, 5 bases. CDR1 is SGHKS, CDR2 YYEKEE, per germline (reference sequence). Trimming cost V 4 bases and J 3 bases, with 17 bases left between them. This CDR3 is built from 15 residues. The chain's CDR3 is CASSLTASGYYEQYF. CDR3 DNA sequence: TGTGCCAGCAGCCTGACCGCCTCAGGGTACTACGAGCAGTACTTC.

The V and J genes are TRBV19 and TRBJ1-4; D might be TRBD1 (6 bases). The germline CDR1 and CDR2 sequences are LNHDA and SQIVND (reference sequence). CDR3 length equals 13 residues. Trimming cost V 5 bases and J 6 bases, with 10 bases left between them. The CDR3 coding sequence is TGTGCCAGTAGTCAGGGGAAGTATGAAAAACTGTTTTTT. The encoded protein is CASSQGKYEKLFF.

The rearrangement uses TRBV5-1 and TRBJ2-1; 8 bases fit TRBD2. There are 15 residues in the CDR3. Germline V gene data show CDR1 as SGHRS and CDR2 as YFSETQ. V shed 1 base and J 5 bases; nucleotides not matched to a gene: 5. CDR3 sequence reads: CASSLWDGGDNEQFF. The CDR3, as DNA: TGCGCCAGCAGCTTGTGGGACGGGGGGGACAATGAGCAGTTCTTC.

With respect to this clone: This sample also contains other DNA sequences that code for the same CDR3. CDR3 DNA: TGTGCCAGCTCCCCCGGGACAGACTATGGCTACACCTTC. It is translated as CASSPGTDYGYTF. The rearrangement links TRBV18 to TRBJ1-2, with 7 bases fitting TRBD1. With V trimmed by 6 bases and J by 3 bases, 4 bases remained unmatched. Germline CDR1 and CDR2: KGHSH and LQKENI. The CDR3 runs to 13 residues.

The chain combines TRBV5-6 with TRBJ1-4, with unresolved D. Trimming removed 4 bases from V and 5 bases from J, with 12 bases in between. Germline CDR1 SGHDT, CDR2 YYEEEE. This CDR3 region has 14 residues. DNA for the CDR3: TGTGCCAGCAGCGGAACACGGAGGAATGAAAAACTGTTTTTT. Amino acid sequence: CASSGTRRNEKLFF.

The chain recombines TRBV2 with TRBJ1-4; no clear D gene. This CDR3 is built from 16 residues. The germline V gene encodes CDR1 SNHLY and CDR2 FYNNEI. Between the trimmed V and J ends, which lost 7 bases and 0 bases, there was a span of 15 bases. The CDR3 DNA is TGTGCCAGCACAGCGCTAGAGATTGCAACTAATGAAAAACTGTTTTTT. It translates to CASTALEIATNEKLFF.

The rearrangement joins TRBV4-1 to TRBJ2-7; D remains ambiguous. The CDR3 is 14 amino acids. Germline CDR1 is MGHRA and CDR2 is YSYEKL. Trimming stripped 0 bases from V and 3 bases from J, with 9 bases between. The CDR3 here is CASSQDYYLYEQYF. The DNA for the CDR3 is TGCGCCAGCAGCCAAGATTACTACCTCTACGAGCAGTACTTC.

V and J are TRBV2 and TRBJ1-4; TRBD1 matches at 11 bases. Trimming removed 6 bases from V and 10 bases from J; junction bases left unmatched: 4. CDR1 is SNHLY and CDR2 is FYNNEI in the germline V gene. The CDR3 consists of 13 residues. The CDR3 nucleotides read TGTGCCAGCAGCGGGACAGGGGGGGGAAAACTGTTTTTT. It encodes CASSGTGGGKLFF. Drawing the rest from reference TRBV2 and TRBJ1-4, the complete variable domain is EPEVTQTPSHQVTQMGQEVILRCVPISNHLYFYWYRQILGQKVEFLVSFYNNEISEKSEIFDDQFSVERPDGSNFTLKIRSTKLEDSAMYFCASSGTGGGKLFFGSGTQLSVL.

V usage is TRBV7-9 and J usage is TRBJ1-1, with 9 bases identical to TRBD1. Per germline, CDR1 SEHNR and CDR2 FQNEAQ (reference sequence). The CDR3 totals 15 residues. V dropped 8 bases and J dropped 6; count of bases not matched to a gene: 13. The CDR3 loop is CASQREGGQGPEAFF. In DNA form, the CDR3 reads TGTGCCAGCCAGAGGGAGGGGGGACAGGGCCCTGAAGCTTTCTTT.

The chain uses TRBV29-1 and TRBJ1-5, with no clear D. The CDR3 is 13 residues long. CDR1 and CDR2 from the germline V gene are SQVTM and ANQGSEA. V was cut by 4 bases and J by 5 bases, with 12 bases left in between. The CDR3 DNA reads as TGCAGCGTTGGCGACAATAAATATCAGCCCCAGCATTTT. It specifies CSVGDNKYQPQHF.

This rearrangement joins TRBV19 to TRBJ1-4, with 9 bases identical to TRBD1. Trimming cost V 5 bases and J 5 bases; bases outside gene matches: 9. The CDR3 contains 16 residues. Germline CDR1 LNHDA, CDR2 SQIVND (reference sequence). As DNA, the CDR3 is TGTGCCAGTAGTCCAGATACAGGGGGCGAAAATGAAAAACTGTTTTTT. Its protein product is CASSPDTGGENEKLFF.

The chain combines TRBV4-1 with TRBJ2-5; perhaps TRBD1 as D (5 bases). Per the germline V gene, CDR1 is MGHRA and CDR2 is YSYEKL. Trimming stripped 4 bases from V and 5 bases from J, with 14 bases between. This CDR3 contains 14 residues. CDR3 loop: CASSPAQGTETQYF. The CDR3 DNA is TGCGCCAGCAGCCCAGCGCAGGGAACGGAGACCCAGTACTTC.

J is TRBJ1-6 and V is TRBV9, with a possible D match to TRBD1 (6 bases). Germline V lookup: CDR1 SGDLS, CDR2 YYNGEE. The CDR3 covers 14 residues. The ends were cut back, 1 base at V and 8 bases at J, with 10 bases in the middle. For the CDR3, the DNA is TGTGCCAGCAGCGTACAGGGGCGGGATTCACCCCTCCACTTT. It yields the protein CASSVQGRDSPLHF.

The CDR3 nucleotides are TGTGCCAGCAGCTTGACTAGCGGGGGGGGAGAGACCCAGTACTTC. Protein sequence: CASSLTSGGGETQYF. The chain links TRBV7-2 to TRBJ2-5, with TRBD2 identical over 14 bases. With V trimmed by 3 bases and J by 4 bases, 1 base remained unmatched. CDR1 is SGHTA, CDR2 FQGNSA, per germline. The CDR3 is 15 amino acids. Complete variable domain (other parts from reference TRBV7-2 and TRBJ2-5): GAGVSQSPSNKVTEKGKDVELRCDPISGHTALYWYRQSLGQGLEFLIYFQGNSAPDKSGLPSDRFSAERTGGSVSTLTIQRTQQEDSAVYLCASSLTSGGGETQYFGPGTRLLVL.

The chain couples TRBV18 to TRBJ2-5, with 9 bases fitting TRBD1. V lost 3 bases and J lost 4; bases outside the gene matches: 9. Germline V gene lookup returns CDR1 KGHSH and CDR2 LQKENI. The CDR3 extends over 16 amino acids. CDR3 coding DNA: TGTGCCAGCTCACCCAGGACAGGGGAATCGGGAGAGACCCAGTACTTC. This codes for CASSPRTGESGETQYF.

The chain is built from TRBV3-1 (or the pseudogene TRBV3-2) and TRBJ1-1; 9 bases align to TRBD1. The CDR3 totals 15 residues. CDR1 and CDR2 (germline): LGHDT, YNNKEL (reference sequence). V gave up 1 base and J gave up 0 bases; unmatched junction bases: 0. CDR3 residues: CASSQGTGVNTEAFF. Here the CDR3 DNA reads TGTGCCAGCAGCCAAGGGACAGGGGTGAACACTGAAGCTTTCTTT.